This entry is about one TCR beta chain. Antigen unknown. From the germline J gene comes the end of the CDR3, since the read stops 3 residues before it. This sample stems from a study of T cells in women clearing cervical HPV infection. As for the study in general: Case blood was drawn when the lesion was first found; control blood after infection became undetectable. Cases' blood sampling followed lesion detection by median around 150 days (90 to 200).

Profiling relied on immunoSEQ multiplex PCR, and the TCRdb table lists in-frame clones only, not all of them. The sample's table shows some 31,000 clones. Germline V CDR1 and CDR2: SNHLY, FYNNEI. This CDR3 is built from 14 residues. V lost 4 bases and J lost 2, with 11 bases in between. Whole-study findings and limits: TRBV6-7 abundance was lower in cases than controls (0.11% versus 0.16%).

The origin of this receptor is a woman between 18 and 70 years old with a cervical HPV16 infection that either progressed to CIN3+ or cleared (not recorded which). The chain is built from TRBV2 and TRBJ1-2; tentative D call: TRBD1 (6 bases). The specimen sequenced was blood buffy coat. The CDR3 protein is CASSVQGGNYGYTF. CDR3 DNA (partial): TGTGCCAGCAGTGTACAGGGCGGCAACTATGGC.